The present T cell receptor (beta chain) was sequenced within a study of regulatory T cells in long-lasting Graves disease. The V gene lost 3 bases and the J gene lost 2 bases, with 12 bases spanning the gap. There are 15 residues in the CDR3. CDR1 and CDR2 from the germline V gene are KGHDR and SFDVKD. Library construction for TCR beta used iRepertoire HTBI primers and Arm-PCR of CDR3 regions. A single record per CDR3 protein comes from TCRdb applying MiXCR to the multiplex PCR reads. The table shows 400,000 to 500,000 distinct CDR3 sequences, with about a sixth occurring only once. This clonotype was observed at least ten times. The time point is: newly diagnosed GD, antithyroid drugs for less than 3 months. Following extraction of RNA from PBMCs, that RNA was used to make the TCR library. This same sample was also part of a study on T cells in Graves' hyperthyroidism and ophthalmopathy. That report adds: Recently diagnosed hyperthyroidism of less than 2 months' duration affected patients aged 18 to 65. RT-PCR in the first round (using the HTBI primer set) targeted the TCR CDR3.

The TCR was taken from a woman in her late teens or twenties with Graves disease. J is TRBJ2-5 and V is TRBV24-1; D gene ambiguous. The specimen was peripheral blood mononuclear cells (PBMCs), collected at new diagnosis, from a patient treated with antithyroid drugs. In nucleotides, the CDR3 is TGTGCCACCAGTGATCCTCTGGCGGAACAAGAGACCCAGTACTTC. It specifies CATSDPLAEQETQYF.